This T cell receptor beta chain comes out of a study of shared clonotypes between healthy human individuals. Whole-study context: A donor's plate count was three for CD4 naive and three for CD4 memory; CD8 naive had two and CD8 memory one.

Concerning this clone: Its cognate antigen is unknown. This CDR3 is also generated by other DNA sequences in the sample.

This CDR3 contains 12 residues. Germline assignment: CDR1 MNHEY and CDR2 SMNVEV (reference sequence). Trimming removed 5 bases at V and 8 bases at J, with 10 bases between. CD8 cells classed as naive were CD45RO-negative and positively selected for CCR7, excluding terminally differentiated effector memory CD45RA+ cells. There were no recent acute infections or vaccinations among the donors, who were healthy HIV-negative adults. Only in-frame clones appear in the TCRdb table, and some are missing; sequencing was by immunoSEQ multiplex PCR. The sample yields about 750,000 clones, about 91% seen once. Regarding the study as a whole: Clonotype sharing across a handful of donors was observed for about 4.8% of naive CD4 clonotypes. The authors expected sequencing depth to affect clonotype sharing among donors.

Specimen: naive CD8+ T cells sorted from blood. J is TRBJ2-1 and V is TRBV27, with D maybe TRBD2 (6 bases). The sequence was collected from a young man in good health. The chain's CDR3 is CASSSRLDEQFF. CDR3 DNA sequence: TGTGCCAGCAGTAGCCGACTAGATGAGCAGTTCTTC.